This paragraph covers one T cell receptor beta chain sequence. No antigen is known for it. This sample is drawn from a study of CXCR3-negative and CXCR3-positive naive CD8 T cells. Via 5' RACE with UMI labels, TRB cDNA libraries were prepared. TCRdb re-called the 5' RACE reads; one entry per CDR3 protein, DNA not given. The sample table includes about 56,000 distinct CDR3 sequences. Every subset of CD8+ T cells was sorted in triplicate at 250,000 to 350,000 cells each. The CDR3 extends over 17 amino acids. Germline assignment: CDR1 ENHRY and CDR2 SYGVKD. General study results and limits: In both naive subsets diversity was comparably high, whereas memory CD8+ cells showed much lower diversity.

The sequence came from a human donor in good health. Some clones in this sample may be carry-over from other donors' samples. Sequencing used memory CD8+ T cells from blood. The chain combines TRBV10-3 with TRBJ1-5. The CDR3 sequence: CATRGGTLQSSNQPQHF.